The present T cell receptor (beta chain) was sequenced within a study of OX40 agonist ivuxolimab in advanced cancers. Overall study context: Ivuxolimab, an agonistic anti-OX40 (CD134) antibody, was given to patients. Eligibility admitted prior anti-PD-1, anti-PD-L1 or anti-CTLA-4 therapy; about 39% had some. Partial responses occurred in three patients (one hepatocellular carcinoma, two cutaneous melanoma).

The repertoire was sequenced with immunoSEQ multiplex PCR; TCRdb's copy has only in-frame clones and lacks some. Of about 7,300 clones in the sample, over 80% are singletons; the top ten hold about 73%. The CDR3 runs 14 residues. Germline V CDR1 and CDR2: SGHAT, FQNNGV. Trimming left V 1 base short and J 7 bases short, with 11 bases between. The sequence was obtained from an adult with an advanced solid tumor such as melanoma, head and neck, liver or kidney cancer. The chain links TRBV11-2 to TRBJ2-1; D may be TRBD1 (7 bases). This specimen consisted of CD4+ or CD8+ T cells sorted from blood, obtained in a trial of the OX40 agonist ivuxolimab. In DNA, the CDR3 is TGTGCCAGCAGCTTAGCAGGGGGGTTTAATGAGCAGTTCTTC. Translating gives CASSLAGGFNEQFF. Variable domain in full (rest from reference TRBV11-2 and TRBJ2-1): EAGVAQSPRYKIIEKRQSVAFWCNPISGHATLYWYQQILGQGPKLLIQFQNNGVVDDSQLPKDRFSAERLKGVDSTLKIQPAKLEDSAVYLCASSLAGGFNEQFFGPGTRLTVL.